The 16 T cell receptor beta chains reported below all come from one sample, sequenced in a study of blood T cell repertoires in COVID-19. The data were produced by immunoSEQ multiplex PCR, yet TCRdb's version contains in-frame clones alone and is incomplete. The profile covers a few hundred thousand clones, with 85% to 90% appearing a single time and approximately 9.3% taken by the ten largest. The specimen was PBMCs or T cells enriched from blood (not recorded which). These receptor sequences come from a woman aged 45-65 years who had recovered from COVID-19.

The rearrangement links TRBV5-1 to TRBJ2-5, with D unclear. Germline CDR1 SGHRS, CDR2 YFSETQ. The CDR3 length is 15 residues. Trimming pared 1 base from V and 2 bases from J, leaving 12 bases between. This chain's CDR3 is CASSLRSNRQETQYF. The CDR3 DNA follows: TGCGCCAGCAGCTTGCGATCGAACCGGCAAGAGACCCAGTACTTC.

The chain links TRBV11-3 to TRBJ1-1; 7 bases are a match to TRBD1. V lost 5 bases and J lost 7; bases outside the gene matches: 10. Germline V lookup: CDR1 SGHNT, CDR2 YENEEA. CDR3 length equals 14 residues. The CDR3 protein is CASSRTTGQGEAFF. The DNA of the CDR3 is TGTGCCAGCAGCCGTACGACAGGGCAAGGTGAAGCTTTCTTT.

The V and J genes are TRBV11-1 and TRBJ2-6; D may be TRBD1 (6 bases). Germline CDR1 and CDR2: SGHAT and FQDESV (reference sequence). The germline V and J ends were trimmed by 5 bases and 0 bases, with 11 bases remaining between them. The CDR3 runs to 16 residues. This CDR3 is CASSPSGVSGANVLTF. Here the CDR3 DNA reads TGTGCCAGCAGCCCGTCAGGGGTCTCTGGGGCCAACGTCCTGACTTTC.

This CDR3 reads CASSYRGQETQYF. Here the CDR3 DNA reads TGCGCCAGCAGCTACAGGGGTCAAGAGACCCAGTACTTC. This rearrangement joins TRBV5-1 to TRBJ2-5; 7 bases are a match to TRBD1. The V gene end was trimmed by 3 bases and the J gene end by 2 bases; junction bases not matched to a gene: 1. Germline loops: CDR1 SGHRS, CDR2 YFSETQ. The CDR3 is 13 amino acids.

This clone was counted a few times. The chain is built from TRBV19 and TRBJ1-3; 8 bases align to TRBD1. V lost 7 bases and J lost 0; bases outside the gene matches: 11. The CDR3 totals 17 residues. Germline lookup yields CDR1 LNHDA and CDR2 SQIVND (reference sequence). In DNA, the CDR3 is TGTGCCAGTAAGCAGGGGGCTGGCTCTCTCTCTGGAAACACCATATATTTT. This codes for CASKQGAGSLSGNTIYF.

This chain joins TRBV5-4 and TRBJ2-3; a possible D gene is TRBD2 (6 bases). V lost 3 bases, J lost 1 base, and 9 bases lay in between. This CDR3 is 14 amino acids long. Germline V CDR1 and CDR2: SGHNT, YYREEE (reference sequence). CDR3 sequence (DNA): TGTGCCAGCAGCTCGCCGGGAGGCACAGATACGCAGTATTTT. It is translated as CASSSPGGTDTQYF.

This chain connects TRBV12-3 or TRBV12-4 to TRBJ1-5; D possibly corresponds to TRBD1 (6 bases). The length of the CDR3 is 13 residues. Trimming took 6 bases from V and 4 from J, leaving 10 bases between them. CDR3 in DNA: TGTGCCAGCAGCACAGGGACGAATCAGCCCCAGCATTTT. This gives the protein CASSTGTNQPQHF.

J is TRBJ1-3 and V is TRBV24-1; possibly TRBD1 for D (5 bases). The CDR3 runs to 15 residues. Germline-derived CDR1 and CDR2 are KGHDR and SFDVKD. V shed 6 bases and J shed 7 bases, with 18 bases lying between them. This CDR3 reads CATSKLQGLSNTIYF. CDR3 coding DNA: TGTGCCACCAGTAAATTGCAGGGACTGTCCAACACCATATATTTT.

The V and J genes are TRBV4-3 and TRBJ1-1, with a tentative D call TRBD1 (5 bases). CDR1 and CDR2 (germline): LGHNA, YSLEER. Trimming pared 0 bases from V and 0 bases from J, leaving 8 bases between. The CDR3 is 15 amino acids. The CDR3 protein is CASSQDTGLNTEAFF. Written as DNA, the CDR3 is TGCGCCAGCAGCCAAGACACAGGATTGAACACTGAAGCTTTCTTT.

The genes are TRBV27 and TRBJ2-7; 9 bases are shared with TRBD2. Germline assignment: CDR1 MNHEY and CDR2 SMNVEV (reference sequence). Trimming at V came to 5 bases and at J to 0 bases, leaving 5 bases not matched to a gene. This CDR3 contains 15 residues. The CDR3 reads CASSLTSGSSYEQYF. CDR3 nucleotide sequence: TGTGCCAGCAGTCTGACTAGCGGCAGCTCCTACGAGCAGTACTTC.

The rearrangement uses TRBV7-2 and TRBJ2-3, with a weak D call TRBD1 (6 bases). The CDR3 runs 15 residues. Per the germline V gene, CDR1 is SGHTA and CDR2 is FQGNSA. The ends were cut back, 4 bases at V and 1 base at J, with 12 bases in the middle. The CDR3 DNA sequence: TGTGCCAGCAGCTCAGGGGCATTGGGCACAGATACGCAGTATTTT. Amino acid sequence: CASSSGALGTDTQYF.

V is TRBV27 and J is TRBJ2-1; tentatively, D is TRBD2 (5 bases). V lost 6 bases and J 0 bases, leaving 9 bases between the germline ends. The CDR3 length is 14 residues. The germline V gene has CDR1 MNHEY and CDR2 SMNVEV (reference sequence). CDR3 protein: CASRRESSYNEQFF. The DNA of the CDR3 is TGTGCCAGCAGGAGGGAGTCCTCCTACAATGAGCAGTTCTTC.

The genes are TRBV7-2 and TRBJ1-6; 7 nucleotides line up with TRBD1. Per the germline V gene, CDR1 is SGHTA and CDR2 is FQGNSA. Trimming cost V 3 bases and J 7 bases; bases outside gene matches: 12. The CDR3 spans 17 residues. The CDR3 here is CASSFAGTVNSNSPLHF. CDR3 in DNA: TGTGCCAGCAGCTTTGCCGGGACAGTGAACTCGAATTCACCCCTCCACTTT.

The chain recombines TRBV19 with TRBJ1-5; TRBD1 aligns across 8 bases. The CDR3 has 15 amino acids. From germline, CDR1 is LNHDA and CDR2 SQIVND (reference sequence). Trimming at V came to 9 bases and at J to 2 bases, leaving 9 bases not matched to a gene. In nucleotides, the CDR3 is TGTGCCAGCGTCGGACAGGGCGCGGGCAATCAGCCCCAGCATTTT. Translating it yields CASVGQGAGNQPQHF.

The chain carries TRBV7-8 and TRBJ2-5; 10 bases agree with TRBD2. This CDR3 has 16 amino acids. CDR1 and CDR2 (germline): SGHVS, FQNEAQ. The junction had 12 bases not matched to a gene; V was cut back by 7 bases and J by 4 bases. This CDR3 is CASTDPLAGTIETQYF. In DNA, the CDR3 is TGTGCCAGCACCGACCCACTAGCGGGGACTATAGAGACCCAGTACTTC. Full variable domain (missing parts from reference TRBV7-8 and TRBJ2-5): GAGVSQSPRYKVAKRGQDVALRCDPISGHVSLFWYQQALGQGPEFLTYFQNEAQLDKSGLPSDRFFAERPEGSVSTLKIQRTQQEDSAVYLCASTDPLAGTIETQYFGPGTRLLVL.

The V and J genes are TRBV15 and TRBJ1-3, with 8 bases aligning to TRBD1. The CDR3 has 14 amino acids. Per the germline V gene, CDR1 is LNHNV and CDR2 is YYDKDF (reference sequence). V dropped 7 bases and J dropped 2; count of bases not matched to a gene: 4. In DNA, the CDR3 is TGTGCCACCAAAGAACAGGGGGCTGGAAACACCATATATTTT. It yields the protein CATKEQGAGNTIYF.